The 27 T cell receptor beta chains in this list originate from one sample, sequenced in a study of early T cells in non-severe SARS-CoV-2 infection. One entry per CDR3 protein results from TCRdb running MiXCR on the 5' RACE reads. The profile shows about 40,000 distinct CDR3 sequences, over 3.5% of them singletons. Source material: whole blood. The receptors were gathered from an adult who was a healthcare worker with PCR-confirmed SARS-CoV-2 infection or an uninfected control (not recorded which).

This clonotype showed up just a few times. CDR3 sequence reads: CASSTIGQTKETQYF. CDR3 bases: TGTGCCAGCAGCACAATTGGACAGACAAAGGAGACCCAGTACTTC. The chain couples TRBV9 to TRBJ2-5; possible D gene TRBD1, 6 bases. CDR1 is SGDLS and CDR2 is YYNGEE in the germline V gene. CDR3 length equals 15 residues. V was cut by 4 bases and J by 5 bases, with 18 bases left in between.

This clonotype was counted many times. V gene TRBV28 combines with J gene TRBJ2-7, with D possibly being TRBD1 or TRBD2 (5 bases each). V was shortened by 6 bases and J by 0 bases, with 12 bases between the two germline ends. The CDR3 loop spans 14 amino acids. Germline V gives CDR1 MDHEN, CDR2 SYDVKM. The DNA for the CDR3 is TGTGCCAGCAGCCGTGGGGACCACTCCTACGAGCAGTACTTC. It codes for CASSRGDHSYEQYF.

This clonotype occurred a few times. V and J are TRBV5-4 and TRBJ2-5; D may be TRBD2 (5 bases). The CDR3 sequence is 15 residues long. CDR1 is SGHNT, CDR2 YYREEE, per germline (reference sequence). V was trimmed by 3 bases and J by 1 base, leaving 13 bases between them. The CDR3 here is CASSSPAGFQETQYF. The CDR3 region has the DNA TGTGCCAGCAGCTCCCCGGCGGGCTTCCAAGAGACCCAGTACTTC.

The CDR3 DNA reads as TGTGCCAGCAGCCCCTATTCAGTGGGAGTTGAGCAGTTCTTC. It is translated as CASSPYSVGVEQFF. The chain uses TRBV9 and TRBJ2-1; TRBD2 is a possible D gene (5 bases). Germline V lookup: CDR1 SGDLS, CDR2 YYNGEE. The length of the CDR3 is 14 residues. The V end lost 4 bases, the J end lost 9 bases, and 17 bases lay between the germline ends.

A word on this clonotype: This may arise from a read error, as a much more abundant clone is one base away. The chain uses TRBV4-3 and TRBJ2-3; D uncertain. V was cut by 0 bases and J by 6 bases, with 7 bases left in between. Germline-derived CDR1 and CDR2 are LGHNA and YSLEER. The CDR3 is 13 residues long. The CDR3 DNA sequence: TGCGCCAGCAGCCAAGAGATAAAGGATACGCAGTATTTT. Protein sequence: CASSQEIKDTQYF.

The sample holds a few counts of this clonotype. J is TRBJ2-3 and V is TRBV7-6, with unresolved D. Germline V gene sequence: CDR1 SGHVS, CDR2 FNYEAQ. The V and J ends lost 7 bases and 5 bases respectively, with 7 bases between them. This CDR3 comprises 11 residues. The CDR3 region is CASKSVDTQYF. In DNA, the CDR3 is TGTGCCAGCAAATCGGTAGATACGCAGTATTTT.

This clonotype was counted at least ten times. The rearrangement joins TRBV7-9 to TRBJ1-2; tentatively, D is TRBD1 (6 bases). This CDR3 is built from 15 residues. The V end lost 4 bases, the J end lost 0 bases, and 12 bases lay between the germline ends. Germline V gene lookup returns CDR1 SEHNR and CDR2 FQNEAQ (reference sequence). The CDR3 loop is CASSWGAASNYGYTF. DNA of the CDR3: TGTGCCAGCAGCTGGGGGGCAGCCTCTAACTATGGCTACACCTTC.

This clonotype has ten or more counts. The V gene is TRBV29-1, the J gene TRBJ2-5; the D gene could be TRBD1 or TRBD2 (5 bases each). Germline CDR1 SQVTM, CDR2 ANQGSEA. The CDR3 covers 14 residues. Trimming took 7 bases from V and 1 from J, leaving 16 bases between them. CDR3 in amino acids: CSASTGRAQETQYF. For the CDR3, the DNA is TGCAGCGCCTCCACGGGACGCGCCCAAGAGACCCAGTACTTC.

This clonotype was observed at least ten times. CDR3 in amino acids: CASRFQGGNEQYF. The CDR3 DNA follows: TGTGCCAGCAGGTTCCAGGGGGGCAACGAGCAGTACTTC. The chain carries TRBV7-2 and TRBJ2-7, with a tentative D call TRBD1 (7 bases). In germline, CDR1 is SGHTA, CDR2 FQGNSA. This CDR3 comprises 13 residues. The V end lost 6 bases, the J end lost 5 bases, and 14 bases lay between the germline ends. The full variable domain, rest sourced from reference TRBV7-2 and TRBJ2-7, is GAGVSQSPSNKVTEKGKDVELRCDPISGHTALYWYRQSLGQGLEFLIYFQGNSAPDKSGLPSDRFSAERTGGSVSTLTIQRTQQEDSAVYLCASRFQGGNEQYFGPGTRLTVT.

This clonotype came up a few times. J is TRBJ2-2 and V is TRBV7-2, with D hard to call. V was cut by 6 bases and J by 0 bases, with 8 bases left in between. Looked up from germline, CDR1 is SGHTA and CDR2 is FQGNSA. This CDR3 is built from 14 residues. The CDR3: CASRSDANTGELFF. The CDR3 DNA reads as TGTGCCAGCAGATCGGACGCGAACACCGGGGAGCTGTTTTTT. Full variable domain (outside the CDR3, taken from reference TRBV7-2 and TRBJ2-2): GAGVSQSPSNKVTEKGKDVELRCDPISGHTALYWYRQSLGQGLEFLIYFQGNSAPDKSGLPSDRFSAERTGGSVSTLTIQRTQQEDSAVYLCASRSDANTGELFFGEGSRLTVL.

This clonotype has a count of ten or more. The V gene is TRBV11-2, the J gene TRBJ2-1; D remains ambiguous. This CDR3 comprises 13 residues. CDR1 and CDR2 from the germline V gene are SGHAT and FQNNGV. With 5 bases removed from V and 9 bases from J, the gap between germline ends came to 14 bases. CDR3 coding DNA: TGTGCCAGCAGCCCAGGTGGTGTGCCTGAGCAGTTCTTC. Amino acid sequence: CASSPGGVPEQFF.

This clonotype was found many times. The J gene is TRBJ2-5, the V gene TRBV15; 14 bases line up with TRBD2. The CDR3 is 16 amino acids. Germline loops: CDR1 LNHNV, CDR2 YYDKDF (reference sequence). The ends lost 3 bases at V and 1 base at J; junction bases unmatched: 1. CDR3 DNA: TGTGCCACCAGCAGCGGACTAGCGGGAGGCCAAGAGACCCAGTACTTC. Amino acids: CATSSGLAGGQETQYF.

This clonotype was counted at least ten times. The chain carries TRBV5-4 and TRBJ1-1, with TRBD1 matching 9 bases. V shed 0 bases and J 0 bases; nucleotides not matched to a gene: 3. There are 16 residues in the CDR3. Germline CDR1 is SGHNT and CDR2 is YYREEE (reference sequence). DNA for the CDR3: TGTGCCAGCAGCTTGGAGGGACAGGGTATGAACACTGAAGCTTTCTTT. Its protein is CASSLEGQGMNTEAFF. Full variable domain (remainder filled in from reference TRBV5-4 and TRBJ1-1): ETGVTQSPTHLIKTRGQQVTLRCSSQSGHNTVSWYQQALGQGPQFIFQYYREEENGRGNFPPRFSGLQFPNYSSELNVNALELDDSALYLCASSLEGQGMNTEAFFGQGTRLTVV.

There are many counts of this clonotype. This chain links TRBV9 with TRBJ1-2, with D possibly being TRBD1 (5 bases). The CDR3 totals 15 residues. The germline V gene encodes CDR1 SGDLS and CDR2 YYNGEE. V shed 1 base and J shed 7 bases, with 17 bases lying between them. CDR3 sequence: CASSVYGQGTGGYTF. The DNA of the CDR3 is TGTGCCAGCAGCGTATATGGTCAGGGTACGGGTGGCTACACCTTC.

This clonotype has a count of ten or more. This sequence joins TRBV7-2 and TRBJ2-7, with D unresolved. V lost 4 bases and J 0 bases, leaving 13 bases between the germline ends. This CDR3 has 15 amino acids. Per germline, CDR1 SGHTA and CDR2 FQGNSA. This CDR3 reads CASSWADVSSYEQYF. DNA of the CDR3: TGTGCCAGCAGCTGGGCAGACGTTAGCTCCTACGAGCAGTACTTC.

This clonotype was found many times. CDR3 DNA sequence: TGTGCCAGCAGCCGGGGTGCTGAGGGCTACACCTTC. Translated: CASSRGAEGYTF. The chain has TRBV7-9 and TRBJ1-2; the D is unclear. Germline V gene sequence: CDR1 SEHNR, CDR2 FQNEAQ (reference sequence). The CDR3 is made up of 12 amino acids. Trimming took off 5 bases at V and 8 bases at J, with 12 bases between the two ends.

This clonotype was seen a few times. This chain uses TRBV20-1 with TRBJ2-7; the match to TRBD2 covers 12 bases. The length of the CDR3 is 16 residues. Germline V gene data show CDR1 as DFQATT and CDR2 as SNEGSKA (reference sequence). Trimming cost V 2 bases and J 2 bases; bases outside gene matches: 7. CDR3 residues: CSARRLAGDKPYEQYF. CDR3 bases: TGCAGTGCTAGACGACTAGCGGGGGATAAGCCCTACGAGCAGTACTTC.

This clonotype was found many times. The chain uses TRBV6-5 and TRBJ2-7, with 10 bases matching TRBD1. Germline loops: CDR1 MNHEY, CDR2 SVGAGI. The V gene end was trimmed by 6 bases and the J gene end by 6 bases; junction bases not matched to a gene: 8. This CDR3 has 14 amino acids. The CDR3 DNA sequence: TGTGCCAGCAGCCGGGACAGGGGCCCTGCCGAGCAGTACTTC. Translated: CASSRDRGPAEQYF.

This chain joins TRBV12-3 or TRBV12-4 and TRBJ2-7; D is undetermined. The CDR3 has 13 residues. V lost 4 bases, J lost 7 bases, and 14 bases lay in between. This CDR3 reads CASSSLGIGEQYF. CDR3 in DNA: TGTGCCAGCAGTTCGTTAGGGATCGGGGAGCAGTACTTC.

This clonotype was seen ten or more times. V is TRBV11-2 and J is TRBJ1-1; no reliable D call. The V gene's germline CDR1 is SGHAT and CDR2 FQNNGV. V was shortened by 3 bases and J by 4 bases, with 9 bases between the two germline ends. This CDR3 has 13 residues. CDR3 loop: CASSLQEFTEAFF. The DNA for the CDR3 is TGTGCCAGCAGCTTGCAGGAATTCACTGAAGCTTTCTTT.

A few counts support this clonotype. The chain has TRBV7-2 and TRBJ2-7; D gene unclear. CDR3 length equals 11 residues. Trimming took 2 bases from V and 3 from J, leaving 2 bases between them. Germline V gene sequence: CDR1 SGHTA, CDR2 FQGNSA. The CDR3 loop is CASSLNYEQYF. In DNA form, the CDR3 reads TGTGCCAGCAGCTTAAACTACGAGCAGTACTTC.

This clonotype was seen ten or more times. The V gene is TRBV18, the J gene TRBJ2-2; 7 nucleotides agree with TRBD2. This CDR3 is 17 amino acids long. Germline V gene lookup returns CDR1 KGHSH and CDR2 LQKENI. V trimming: 3 bases; J trimming: 3 bases; junction bases outside the gene matches: 10. The CDR3 here is CASSPGDQLAHTGELFF. The CDR3 DNA follows: TGTGCCAGCTCACCGGGGGATCAACTAGCGCACACCGGGGAGCTGTTTTTT.

This clonotype came up many times. Mismatch with germline at one junction end may stem from a read error. The chain recombines TRBV4-2 with TRBJ2-2, with D tentatively TRBD1 (6 bases). Germline V lookup: CDR1 LGHNA, CDR2 YNFKEQ. This CDR3 is 13 amino acids long. The CDR3 DNA sequence: TGTGCCAGCAGACAAGACAGGACCGGGGAGCTGTTTTTT. It codes for CASRQDRTGELFF.

This clonotype was recorded many times. The chain employs TRBV7-9 and TRBJ2-1; 12 nucleotides line up with TRBD2. CDR1 and CDR2 (germline): SEHNR, FQNEAQ (reference sequence). The junction had 9 bases not matched to a gene; V was cut back by 5 bases and J by 4 bases. The length of the CDR3 is 17 residues. The CDR3 region has the DNA TGTGCCAGCAGCAAGACTAGCGGGAGCCGGGCATACAATGAGCAGTTCTTC. Its translation is CASSKTSGSRAYNEQFF.

The table lists this clonotype with many counts. The genes are TRBV6-5 and TRBJ2-2; D is possibly TRBD1 (6 bases). Germline V gene sequence: CDR1 MNHEY, CDR2 SVGAGI. CDR3 size: 15 residues. The ends were cut back, 6 bases at V and 5 bases at J, with 16 bases in the middle. CDR3 sequence: CASRKPGQITGELFF. The CDR3 coding sequence is TGTGCCAGCAGAAAACCGGGACAAATAACCGGGGAGCTGTTTTTT.

At least ten counts were recorded for this clonotype. The V gene is TRBV6-5, the J gene TRBJ1-1; maybe TRBD1 (5 bases). This CDR3 is 17 amino acids long. The V gene's germline CDR1 is MNHEY and CDR2 SVGAGI. V was cut by 4 bases and J by 4 bases, with 22 bases left in between. The CDR3 DNA sequence: TGTGCCAGCAGTTTAAGGAGGGGAAAGGCTTTTGGCACTGAAGCTTTCTTT. Protein sequence: CASSLRRGKAFGTEAFF.

This clonotype showed up many times. The chain joins TRBV19 to TRBJ1-5; tentatively, D is TRBD1 (5 bases). V was trimmed by 3 bases and J by 4 bases, leaving 16 bases between them. The CDR3 sequence is 16 residues long. Germline CDR1 is LNHDA and CDR2 is SQIVND (reference sequence). CDR3 residues: CASSIFPGSRNQPQHF. In DNA, the CDR3 is TGTGCCAGTAGTATTTTTCCAGGGAGTAGAAATCAGCCCCAGCATTTT. Complete variable domain (other parts from reference TRBV19 and TRBJ1-5): DGGITQSPKYLFRKEGQNVTLSCEQNLNHDAMYWYRQDPGQGLRLIYYSQIVNDFQKGDIAEGYSVSREKKESFPLTVTSAQKNPTAFYLCASSIFPGSRNQPQHFGDGTRLSIL.